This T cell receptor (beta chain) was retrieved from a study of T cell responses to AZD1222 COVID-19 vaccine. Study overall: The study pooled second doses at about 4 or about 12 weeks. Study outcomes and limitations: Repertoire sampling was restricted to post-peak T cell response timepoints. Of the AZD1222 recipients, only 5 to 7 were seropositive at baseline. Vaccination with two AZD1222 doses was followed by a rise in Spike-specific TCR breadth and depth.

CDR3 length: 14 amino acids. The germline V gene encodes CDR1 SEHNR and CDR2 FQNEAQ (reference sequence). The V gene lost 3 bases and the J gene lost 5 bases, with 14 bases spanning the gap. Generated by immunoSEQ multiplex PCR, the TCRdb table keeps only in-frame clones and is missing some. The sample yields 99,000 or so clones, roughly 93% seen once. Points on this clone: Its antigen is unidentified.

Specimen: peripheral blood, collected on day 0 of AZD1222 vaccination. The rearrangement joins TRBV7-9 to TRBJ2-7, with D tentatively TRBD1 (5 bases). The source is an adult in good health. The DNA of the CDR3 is TGTGCCAGCAGCTTTTTAGCAGGGTCTAACGAGCAGTACTTC. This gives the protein CASSFLAGSNEQYF. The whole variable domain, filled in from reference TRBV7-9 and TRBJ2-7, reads DTGVSQNPRHKITKRGQNVTFRCDPISEHNRLYWYRQTLGQGPEFLTYFQNEAQLEKSRLLSDRFSAERPKGSFSTLEIQRTEQGDSAMYLCASSFLAGSNEQYFGPGTRLTVT.